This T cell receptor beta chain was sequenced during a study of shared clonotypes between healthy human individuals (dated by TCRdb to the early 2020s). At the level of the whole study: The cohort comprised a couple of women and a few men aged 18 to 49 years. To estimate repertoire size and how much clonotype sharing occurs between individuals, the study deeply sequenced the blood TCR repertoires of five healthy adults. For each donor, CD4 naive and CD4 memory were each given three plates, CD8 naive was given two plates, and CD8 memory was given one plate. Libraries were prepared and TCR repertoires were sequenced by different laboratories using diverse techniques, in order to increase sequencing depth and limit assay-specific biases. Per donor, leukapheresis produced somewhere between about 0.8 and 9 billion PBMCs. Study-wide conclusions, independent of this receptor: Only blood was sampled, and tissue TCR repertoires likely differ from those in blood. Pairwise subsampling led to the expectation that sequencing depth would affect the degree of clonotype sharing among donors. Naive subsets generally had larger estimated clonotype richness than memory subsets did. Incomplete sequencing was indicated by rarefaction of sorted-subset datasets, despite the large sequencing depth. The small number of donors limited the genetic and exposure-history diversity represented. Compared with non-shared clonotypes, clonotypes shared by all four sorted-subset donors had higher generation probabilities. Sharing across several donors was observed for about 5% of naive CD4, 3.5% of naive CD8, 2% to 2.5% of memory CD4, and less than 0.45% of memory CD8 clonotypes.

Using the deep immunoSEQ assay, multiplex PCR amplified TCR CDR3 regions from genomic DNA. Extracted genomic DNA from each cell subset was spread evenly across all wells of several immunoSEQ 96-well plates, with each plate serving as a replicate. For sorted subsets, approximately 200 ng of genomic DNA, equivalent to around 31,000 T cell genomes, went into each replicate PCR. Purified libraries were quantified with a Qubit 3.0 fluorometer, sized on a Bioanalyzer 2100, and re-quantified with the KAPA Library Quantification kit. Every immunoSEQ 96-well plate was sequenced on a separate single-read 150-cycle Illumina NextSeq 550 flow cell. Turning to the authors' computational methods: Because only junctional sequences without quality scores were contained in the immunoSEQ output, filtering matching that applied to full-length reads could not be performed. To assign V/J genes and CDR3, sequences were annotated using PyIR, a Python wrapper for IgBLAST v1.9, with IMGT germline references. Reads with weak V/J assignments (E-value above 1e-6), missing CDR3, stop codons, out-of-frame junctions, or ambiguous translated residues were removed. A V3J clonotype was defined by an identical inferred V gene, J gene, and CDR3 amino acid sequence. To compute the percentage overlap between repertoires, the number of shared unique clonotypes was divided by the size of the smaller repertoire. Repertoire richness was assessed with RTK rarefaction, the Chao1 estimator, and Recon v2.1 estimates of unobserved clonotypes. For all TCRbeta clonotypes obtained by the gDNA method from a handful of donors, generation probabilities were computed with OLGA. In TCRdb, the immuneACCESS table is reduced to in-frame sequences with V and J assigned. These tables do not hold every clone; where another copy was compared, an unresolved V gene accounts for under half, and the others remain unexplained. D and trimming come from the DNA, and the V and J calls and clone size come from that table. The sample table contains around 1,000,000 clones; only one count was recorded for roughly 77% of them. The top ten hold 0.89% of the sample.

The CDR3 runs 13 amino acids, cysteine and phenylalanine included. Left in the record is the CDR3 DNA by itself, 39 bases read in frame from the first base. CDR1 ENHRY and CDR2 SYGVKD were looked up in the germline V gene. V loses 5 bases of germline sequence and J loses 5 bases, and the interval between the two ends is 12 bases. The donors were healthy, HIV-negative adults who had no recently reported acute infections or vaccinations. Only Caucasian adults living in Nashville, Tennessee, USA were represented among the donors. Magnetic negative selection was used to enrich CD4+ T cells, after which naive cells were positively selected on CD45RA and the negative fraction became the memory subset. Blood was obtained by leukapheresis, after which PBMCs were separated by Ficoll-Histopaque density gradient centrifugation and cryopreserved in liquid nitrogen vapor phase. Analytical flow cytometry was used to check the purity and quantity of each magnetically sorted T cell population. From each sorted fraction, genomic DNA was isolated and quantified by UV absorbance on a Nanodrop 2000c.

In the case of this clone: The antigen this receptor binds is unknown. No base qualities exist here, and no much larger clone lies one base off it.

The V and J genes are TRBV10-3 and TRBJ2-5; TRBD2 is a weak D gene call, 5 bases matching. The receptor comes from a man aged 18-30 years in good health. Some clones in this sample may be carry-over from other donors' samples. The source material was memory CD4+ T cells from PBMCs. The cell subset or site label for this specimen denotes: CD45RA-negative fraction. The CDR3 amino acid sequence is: CAISKAREETQYF. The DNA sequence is TGTGCCATCAGTAAGGCTAGGGAGGAGACCCAGTACTTC.